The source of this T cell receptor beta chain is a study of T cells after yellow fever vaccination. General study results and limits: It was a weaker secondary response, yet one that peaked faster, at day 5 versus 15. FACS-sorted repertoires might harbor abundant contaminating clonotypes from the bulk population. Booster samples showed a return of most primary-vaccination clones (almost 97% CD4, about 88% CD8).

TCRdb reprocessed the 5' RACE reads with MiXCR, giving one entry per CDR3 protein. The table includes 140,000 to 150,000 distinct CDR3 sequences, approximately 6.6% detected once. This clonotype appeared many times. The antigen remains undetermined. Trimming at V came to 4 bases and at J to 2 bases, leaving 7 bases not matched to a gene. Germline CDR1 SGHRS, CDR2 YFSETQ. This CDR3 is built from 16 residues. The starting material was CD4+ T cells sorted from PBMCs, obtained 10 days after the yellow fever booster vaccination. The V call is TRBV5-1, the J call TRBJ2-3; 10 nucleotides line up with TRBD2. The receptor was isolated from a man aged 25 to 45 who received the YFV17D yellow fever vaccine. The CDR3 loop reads CASSHRLAGNTDTQYF. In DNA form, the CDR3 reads TGCGCCAGCAGCCATCGACTAGCGGGTAACACAGATACGCAGTATTTT.